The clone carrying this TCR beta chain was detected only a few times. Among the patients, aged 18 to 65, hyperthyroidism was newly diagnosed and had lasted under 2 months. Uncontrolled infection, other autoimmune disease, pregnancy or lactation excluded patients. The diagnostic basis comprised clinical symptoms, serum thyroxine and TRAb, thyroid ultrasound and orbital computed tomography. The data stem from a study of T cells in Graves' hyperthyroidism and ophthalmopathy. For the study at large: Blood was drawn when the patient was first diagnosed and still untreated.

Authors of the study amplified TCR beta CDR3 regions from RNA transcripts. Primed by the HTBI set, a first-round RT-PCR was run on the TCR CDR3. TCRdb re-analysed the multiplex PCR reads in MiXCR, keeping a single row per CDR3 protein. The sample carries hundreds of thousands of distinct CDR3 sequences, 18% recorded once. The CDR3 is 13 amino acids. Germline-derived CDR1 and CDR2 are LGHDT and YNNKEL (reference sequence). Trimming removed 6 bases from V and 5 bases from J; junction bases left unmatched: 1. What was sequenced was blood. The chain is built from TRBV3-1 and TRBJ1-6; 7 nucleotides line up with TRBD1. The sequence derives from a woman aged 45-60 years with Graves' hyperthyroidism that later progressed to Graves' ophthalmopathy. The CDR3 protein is CASSDRDNSPLHF. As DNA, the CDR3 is TGTGCCAGCAGTGACAGGGATAATTCACCCCTCCACTTT.